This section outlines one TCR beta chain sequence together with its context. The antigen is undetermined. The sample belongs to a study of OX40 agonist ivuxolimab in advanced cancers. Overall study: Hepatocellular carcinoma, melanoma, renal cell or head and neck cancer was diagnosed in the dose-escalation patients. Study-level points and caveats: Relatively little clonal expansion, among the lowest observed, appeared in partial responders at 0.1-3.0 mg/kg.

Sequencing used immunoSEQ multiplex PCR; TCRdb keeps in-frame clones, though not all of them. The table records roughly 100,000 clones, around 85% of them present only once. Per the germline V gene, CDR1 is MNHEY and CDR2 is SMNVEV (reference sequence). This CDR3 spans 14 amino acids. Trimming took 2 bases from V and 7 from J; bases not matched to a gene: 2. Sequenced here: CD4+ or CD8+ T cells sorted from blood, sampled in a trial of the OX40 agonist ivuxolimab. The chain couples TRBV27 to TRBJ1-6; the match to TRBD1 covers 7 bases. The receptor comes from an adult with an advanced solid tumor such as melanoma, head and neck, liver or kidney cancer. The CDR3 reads CASSLQGDNSPLHF. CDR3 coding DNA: TGTGCCAGCAGTTTACAGGGGGACAATTCACCCCTCCACTTT.